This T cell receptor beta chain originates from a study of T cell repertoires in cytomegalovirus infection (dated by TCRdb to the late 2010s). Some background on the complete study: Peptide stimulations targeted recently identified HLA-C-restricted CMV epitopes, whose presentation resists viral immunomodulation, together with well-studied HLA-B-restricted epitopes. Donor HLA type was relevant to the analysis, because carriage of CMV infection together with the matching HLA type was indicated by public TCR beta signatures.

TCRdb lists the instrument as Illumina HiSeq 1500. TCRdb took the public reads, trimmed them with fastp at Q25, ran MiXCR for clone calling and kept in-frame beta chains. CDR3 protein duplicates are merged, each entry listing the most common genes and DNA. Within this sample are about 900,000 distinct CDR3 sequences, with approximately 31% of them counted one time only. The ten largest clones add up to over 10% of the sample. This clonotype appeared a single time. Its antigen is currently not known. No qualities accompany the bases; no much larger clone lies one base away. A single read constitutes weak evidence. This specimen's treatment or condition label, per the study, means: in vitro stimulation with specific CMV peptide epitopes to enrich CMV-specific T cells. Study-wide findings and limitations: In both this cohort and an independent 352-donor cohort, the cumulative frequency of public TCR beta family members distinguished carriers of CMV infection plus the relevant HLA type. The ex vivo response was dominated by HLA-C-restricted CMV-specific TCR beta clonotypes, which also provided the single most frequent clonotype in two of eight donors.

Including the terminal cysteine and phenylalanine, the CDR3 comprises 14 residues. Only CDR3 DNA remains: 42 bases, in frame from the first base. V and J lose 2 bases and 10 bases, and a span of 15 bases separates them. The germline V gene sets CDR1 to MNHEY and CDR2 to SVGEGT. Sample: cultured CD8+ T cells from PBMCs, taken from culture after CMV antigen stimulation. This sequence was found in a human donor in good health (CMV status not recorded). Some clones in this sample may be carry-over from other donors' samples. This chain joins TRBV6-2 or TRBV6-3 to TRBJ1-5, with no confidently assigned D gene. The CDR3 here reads CASSYREGNRPQHF. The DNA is TGTGCCAGCAGTTACCGGGAGGGAAATCGACCCCAGCATTTT.